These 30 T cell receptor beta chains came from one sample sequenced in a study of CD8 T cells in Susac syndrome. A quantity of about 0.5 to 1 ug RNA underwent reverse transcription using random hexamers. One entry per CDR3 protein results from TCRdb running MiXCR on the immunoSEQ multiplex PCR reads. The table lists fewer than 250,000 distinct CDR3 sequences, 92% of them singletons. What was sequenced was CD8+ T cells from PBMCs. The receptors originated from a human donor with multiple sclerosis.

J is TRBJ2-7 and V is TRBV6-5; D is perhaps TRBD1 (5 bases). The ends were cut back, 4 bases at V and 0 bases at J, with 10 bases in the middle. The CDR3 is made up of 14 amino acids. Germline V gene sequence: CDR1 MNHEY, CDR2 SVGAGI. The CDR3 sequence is CASSFLDNSYEQYF. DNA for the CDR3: TGTGCCAGCAGTTTTTTGGACAACTCCTACGAGCAGTACTTC.

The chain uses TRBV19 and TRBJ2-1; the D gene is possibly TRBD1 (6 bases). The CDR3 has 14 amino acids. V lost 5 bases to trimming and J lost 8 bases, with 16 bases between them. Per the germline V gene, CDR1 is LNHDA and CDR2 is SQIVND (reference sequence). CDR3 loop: CASSSMTGLYEQFF. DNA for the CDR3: TGTGCCAGTAGTTCCATGACAGGCCTGTATGAGCAGTTCTTC.

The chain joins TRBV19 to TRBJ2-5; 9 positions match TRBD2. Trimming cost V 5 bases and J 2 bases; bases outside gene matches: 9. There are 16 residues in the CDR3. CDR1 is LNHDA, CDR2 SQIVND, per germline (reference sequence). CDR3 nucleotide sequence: TGTGCCAGTAGTCTTAGCGGGGGACCGTTGCAAGAGACCCAGTACTTC. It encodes CASSLSGGPLQETQYF. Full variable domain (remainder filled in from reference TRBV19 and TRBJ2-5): DGGITQSPKYLFRKEGQNVTLSCEQNLNHDAMYWYRQDPGQGLRLIYYSQIVNDFQKGDIAEGYSVSREKKESFPLTVTSAQKNPTAFYLCASSLSGGPLQETQYFGPGTRLLVL.

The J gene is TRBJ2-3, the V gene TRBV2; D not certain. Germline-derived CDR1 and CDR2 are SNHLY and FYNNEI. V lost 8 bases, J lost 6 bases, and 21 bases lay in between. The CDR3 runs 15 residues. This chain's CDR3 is CASQHEELLGDTQYF. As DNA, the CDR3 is TGTGCCAGCCAGCATGAGGAACTTCTCGGGGATACGCAGTATTTT. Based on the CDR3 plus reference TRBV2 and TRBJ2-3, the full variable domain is EPEVTQTPSHQVTQMGQEVILRCVPISNHLYFYWYRQILGQKVEFLVSFYNNEISEKSEIFDDQFSVERPDGSNFTLKIRSTKLEDSAMYFCASQHEELLGDTQYFGPGTRLTVL.

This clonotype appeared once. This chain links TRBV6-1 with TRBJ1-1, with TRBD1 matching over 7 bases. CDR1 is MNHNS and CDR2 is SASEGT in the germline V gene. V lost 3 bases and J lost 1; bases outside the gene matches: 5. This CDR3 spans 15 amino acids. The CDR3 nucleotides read TGTGCCAGCAGTGACGCCTGGACAGGGAACACTGAAGCTTTCTTT. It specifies CASSDAWTGNTEAFF.

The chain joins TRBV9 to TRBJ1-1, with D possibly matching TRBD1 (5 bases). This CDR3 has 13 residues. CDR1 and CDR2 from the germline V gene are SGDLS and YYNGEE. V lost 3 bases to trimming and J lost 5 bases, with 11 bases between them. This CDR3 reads CASSEAGGTEAFF. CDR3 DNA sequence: TGTGCCAGCAGCGAGGCTGGGGGGACTGAAGCTTTCTTT. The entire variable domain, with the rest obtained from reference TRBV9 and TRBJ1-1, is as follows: DSGVTQTPKHLITATGQRVTLRCSPRSGDLSVYWYQQSLDQGLQFLIQYYNGEERAKGNILERFSAQQFPDLHSELNLSSLELGDSALYFCASSEAGGTEAFFGQGTRLTVV.

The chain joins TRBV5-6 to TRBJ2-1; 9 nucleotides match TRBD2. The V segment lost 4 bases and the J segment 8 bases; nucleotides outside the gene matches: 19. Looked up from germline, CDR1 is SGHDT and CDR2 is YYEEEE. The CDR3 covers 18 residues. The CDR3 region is CASSLGLAGHSKEHEQFF. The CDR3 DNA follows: TGTGCCAGCAGCCTGGGGCTAGCGGGACATTCAAAGGAGCATGAGCAGTTCTTC. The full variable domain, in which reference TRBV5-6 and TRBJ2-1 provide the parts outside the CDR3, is DAGVTQSPTHLIKTRGQQVTLRCSPKSGHDTVSWYQQALGQGPQFIFQYYEEEERQRGNFPDRFSGHQFPNYSSELNVNALLLGDSALYLCASSLGLAGHSKEHEQFFGPGTRLTVL.

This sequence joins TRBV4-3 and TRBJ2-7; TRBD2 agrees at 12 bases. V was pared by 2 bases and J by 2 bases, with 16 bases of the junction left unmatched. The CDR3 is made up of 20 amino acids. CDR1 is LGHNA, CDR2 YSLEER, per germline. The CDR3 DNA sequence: TGCGCCAGCAGCCAACATCTTCCTGCGGAGTCTAGCGGGAGGGCCTACGAGCAGTACTTC. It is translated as CASSQHLPAESSGRAYEQYF.

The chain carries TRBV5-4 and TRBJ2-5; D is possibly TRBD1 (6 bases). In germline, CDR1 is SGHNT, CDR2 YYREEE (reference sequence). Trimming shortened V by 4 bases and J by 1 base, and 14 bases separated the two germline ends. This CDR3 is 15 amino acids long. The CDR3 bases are TGTGCCAGCAGCCGTATTACAGGGAGCCAAGAGACCCAGTACTTC. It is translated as CASSRITGSQETQYF.

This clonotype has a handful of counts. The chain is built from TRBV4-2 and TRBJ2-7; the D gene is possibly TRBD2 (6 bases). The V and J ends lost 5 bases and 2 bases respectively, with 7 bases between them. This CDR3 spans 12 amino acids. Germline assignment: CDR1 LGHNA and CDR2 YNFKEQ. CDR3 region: CASSAGTYEQYF. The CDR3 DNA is TGTGCCAGCAGCGCGGGGACCTACGAGCAGTACTTC.

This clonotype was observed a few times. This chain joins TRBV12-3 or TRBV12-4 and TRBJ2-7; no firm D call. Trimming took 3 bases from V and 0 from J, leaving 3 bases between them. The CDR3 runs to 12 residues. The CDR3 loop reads CASSFTSYEQYF. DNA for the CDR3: TGTGCCAGCAGTTTTACCTCCTACGAGCAGTACTTC.

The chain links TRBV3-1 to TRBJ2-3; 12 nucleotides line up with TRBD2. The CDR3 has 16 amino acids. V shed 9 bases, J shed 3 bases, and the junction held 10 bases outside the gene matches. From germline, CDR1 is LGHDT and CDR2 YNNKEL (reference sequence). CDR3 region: CARRRLAGVGTDTQYF. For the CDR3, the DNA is TGTGCCAGACGAAGACTAGCGGGAGTGGGAACAGATACGCAGTATTTT.

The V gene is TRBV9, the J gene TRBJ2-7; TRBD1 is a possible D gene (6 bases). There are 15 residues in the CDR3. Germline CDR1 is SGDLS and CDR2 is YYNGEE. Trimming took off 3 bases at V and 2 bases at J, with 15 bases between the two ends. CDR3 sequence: CASSAYITGTYEQYF. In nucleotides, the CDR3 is TGTGCCAGCAGCGCCTACATAACAGGGACCTACGAGCAGTACTTC.

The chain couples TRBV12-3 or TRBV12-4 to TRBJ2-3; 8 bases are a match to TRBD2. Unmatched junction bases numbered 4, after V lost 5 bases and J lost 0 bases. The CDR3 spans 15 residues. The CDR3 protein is CASSAGTRSTDTQYF. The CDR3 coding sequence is TGTGCCAGCAGTGCTGGGACTAGAAGCACAGATACGCAGTATTTT.

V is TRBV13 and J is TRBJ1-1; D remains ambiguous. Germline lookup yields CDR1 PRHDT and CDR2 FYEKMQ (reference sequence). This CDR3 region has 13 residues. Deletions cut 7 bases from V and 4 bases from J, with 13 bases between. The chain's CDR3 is CASTAFTSTEAFF. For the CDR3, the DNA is TGTGCCAGCACCGCCTTCACGAGCACTGAAGCTTTCTTT.

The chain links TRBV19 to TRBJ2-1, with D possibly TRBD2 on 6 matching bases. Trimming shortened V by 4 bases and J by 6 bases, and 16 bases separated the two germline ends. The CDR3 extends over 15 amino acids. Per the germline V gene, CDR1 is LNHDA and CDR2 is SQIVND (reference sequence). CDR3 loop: CASSTSGLGSNEQFF. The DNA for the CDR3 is TGTGCCAGTAGTACTTCGGGACTGGGGAGCAATGAGCAGTTCTTC. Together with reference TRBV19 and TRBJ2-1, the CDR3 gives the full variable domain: DGGITQSPKYLFRKEGQNVTLSCEQNLNHDAMYWYRQDPGQGLRLIYYSQIVNDFQKGDIAEGYSVSREKKESFPLTVTSAQKNPTAFYLCASSTSGLGSNEQFFGPGTRLTVL.

In nucleotides, the CDR3 is TGTGCCAGTAGTACAGGTCGGGGCGAGCAGTACTTC. It is translated as CASSTGRGEQYF. The chain combines TRBV19 with TRBJ2-7, with D possibly TRBD2 on 5 matching bases. V was shortened by 4 bases and J by 6 bases, with 10 bases between the two germline ends. CDR3 length: 12 amino acids. Germline V gives CDR1 LNHDA, CDR2 SQIVND (reference sequence).

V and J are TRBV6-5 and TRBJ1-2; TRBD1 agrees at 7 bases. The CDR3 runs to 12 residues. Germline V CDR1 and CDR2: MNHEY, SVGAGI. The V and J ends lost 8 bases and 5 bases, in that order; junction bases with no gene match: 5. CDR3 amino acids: CASDRVLYGYTF. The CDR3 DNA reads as TGTGCCAGCGACAGGGTCCTTTATGGCTACACCTTC.

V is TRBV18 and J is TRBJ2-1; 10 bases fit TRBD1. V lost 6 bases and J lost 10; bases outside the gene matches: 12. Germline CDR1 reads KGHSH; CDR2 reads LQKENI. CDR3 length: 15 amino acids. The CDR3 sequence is CASSLSGTGAREQFF. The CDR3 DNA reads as TGTGCCAGCTCTTTATCCGGGACAGGGGCGAGGGAGCAGTTCTTC.

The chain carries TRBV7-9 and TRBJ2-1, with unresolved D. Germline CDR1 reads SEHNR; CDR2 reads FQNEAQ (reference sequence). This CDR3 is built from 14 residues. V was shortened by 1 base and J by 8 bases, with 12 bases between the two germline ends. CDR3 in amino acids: CASSLGLVVDEQFF. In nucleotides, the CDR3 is TGTGCCAGCAGCTTAGGCCTAGTGGTCGATGAGCAGTTCTTC.

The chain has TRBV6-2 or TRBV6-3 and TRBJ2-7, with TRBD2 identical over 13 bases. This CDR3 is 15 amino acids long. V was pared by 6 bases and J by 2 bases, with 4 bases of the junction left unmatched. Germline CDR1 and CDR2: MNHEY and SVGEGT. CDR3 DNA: TGTGCCAGCAGGTTCGGACTAGCGGGAGCCTACGAGCAGTACTTC. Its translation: CASRFGLAGAYEQYF.

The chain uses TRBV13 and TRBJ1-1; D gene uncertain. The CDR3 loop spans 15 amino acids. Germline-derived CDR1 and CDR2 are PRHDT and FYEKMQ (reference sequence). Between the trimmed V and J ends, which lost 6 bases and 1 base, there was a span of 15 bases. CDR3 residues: CASRLAGGRNTEAFF. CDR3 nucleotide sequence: TGTGCCAGCAGACTAGCCGGCGGGCGGAACACTGAAGCTTTCTTT.

CDR3 residues: CASSGPRTLGDTEAFF. The DNA of the CDR3 is TGTGCCAGCAGTGGTCCTCGGACTCTCGGGGACACTGAAGCTTTCTTT. The rearrangement links TRBV2 to TRBJ1-1, with D unresolved. From germline, CDR1 is SNHLY and CDR2 FYNNEI. The V gene lost 4 bases and the J gene lost 3 bases, with 18 bases spanning the gap. CDR3 length: 16 amino acids.

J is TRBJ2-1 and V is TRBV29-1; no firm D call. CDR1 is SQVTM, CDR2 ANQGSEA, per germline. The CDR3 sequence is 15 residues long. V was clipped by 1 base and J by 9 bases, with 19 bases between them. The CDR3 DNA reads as TGCAGCGTTGAAGGAGGCTCCCCGCGCGTGAGTGAGCAGTTCTTC. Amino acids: CSVEGGSPRVSEQFF.

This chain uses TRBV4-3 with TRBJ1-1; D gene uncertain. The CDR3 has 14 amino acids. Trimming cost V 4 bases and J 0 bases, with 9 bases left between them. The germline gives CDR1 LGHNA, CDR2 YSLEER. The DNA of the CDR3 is TGCGCCAGCAGCCTTGAGCTCATGAACACTGAAGCTTTCTTT. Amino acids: CASSLELMNTEAFF.

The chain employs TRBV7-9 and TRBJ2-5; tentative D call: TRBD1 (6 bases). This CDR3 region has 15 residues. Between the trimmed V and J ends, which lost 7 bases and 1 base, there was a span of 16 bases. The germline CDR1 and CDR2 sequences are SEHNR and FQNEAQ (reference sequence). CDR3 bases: TGTGCCAGCACCCTTAGTGGGACACCCCAAGAGACCCAGTACTTC. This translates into CASTLSGTPQETQYF.

The CDR3: CASSSAGNGYTF. CDR3 nucleotide sequence: TGTGCCAGTAGTTCCGCGGGGAATGGCTACACCTTC. The V and J genes are TRBV19 and TRBJ1-2, with D unresolved. The V gene lost 5 bases and the J gene lost 6 bases, with 10 bases spanning the gap. Germline loops: CDR1 LNHDA, CDR2 SQIVND (reference sequence). The CDR3 loop spans 12 amino acids. Based on the CDR3 plus reference TRBV19 and TRBJ1-2, the full variable domain is DGGITQSPKYLFRKEGQNVTLSCEQNLNHDAMYWYRQDPGQGLRLIYYSQIVNDFQKGDIAEGYSVSREKKESFPLTVTSAQKNPTAFYLCASSSAGNGYTFGSGTRLTVV.

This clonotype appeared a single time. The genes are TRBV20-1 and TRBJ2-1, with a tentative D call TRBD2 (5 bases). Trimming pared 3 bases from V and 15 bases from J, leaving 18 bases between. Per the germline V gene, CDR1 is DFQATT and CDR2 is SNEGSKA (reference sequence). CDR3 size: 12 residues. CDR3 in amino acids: CSARRPPGILFF. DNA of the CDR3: TGCAGTGCTAGGCGCCCACCGGGGATATTGTTCTTC.

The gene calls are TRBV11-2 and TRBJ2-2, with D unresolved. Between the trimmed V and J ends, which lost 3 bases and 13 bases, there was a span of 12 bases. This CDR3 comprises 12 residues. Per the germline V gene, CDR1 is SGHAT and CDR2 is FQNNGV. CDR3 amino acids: CASSFGTGWLFF. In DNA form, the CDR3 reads TGTGCCAGCAGCTTCGGAACGGGTTGGCTGTTTTTT.

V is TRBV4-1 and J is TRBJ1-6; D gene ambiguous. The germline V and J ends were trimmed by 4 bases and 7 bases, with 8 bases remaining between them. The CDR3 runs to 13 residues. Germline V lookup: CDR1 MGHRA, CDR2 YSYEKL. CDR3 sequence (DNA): TGCGCCAGCAGCCTTTCGACAAATTCACCCCTCCACTTT. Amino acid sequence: CASSLSTNSPLHF.